This T cell receptor beta chain emerged from a study of blood T cell repertoires in COVID-19. Study-level background: The study drew acute and convalescent COVID-19 samples from the United States, Italy and Spain. Nucleic acid was either cDNA or gDNA, and it came from T cells, B-cell-depleted T cells, or PBMCs.

Germline lookup yields CDR1 LGHNA and CDR2 YSLEER. The germline V and J ends were trimmed by 3 bases and 4 bases, with 16 bases remaining between them. This CDR3 comprises 15 residues. In its sample, this clone was seen a few times. As originally analysed: Cell counts per sample came from amplifying reference gene primers. The method was immunoSEQ multiplex PCR; TCRdb's version includes in-frame clones alone and lacks a portion of them. That table supplies the V and J calls and clone size; D and trimming were determined from the DNA. The repertoire holds fewer than 100,000 clones, with around 80% as singletons.

This sequence originates from a man between 65 and 85 years old with acute or convalescent COVID-19. Sequenced: peripheral blood. The chain combines TRBV4-3 with TRBJ2-7, with a weak D call TRBD2 (7 bases). CDR3 amino acids: CASSQGAGDSYEQYF. Written as DNA, the CDR3 is TGCGCCAGCAGCCAGGGGGCGGGAGACTCTTACGAGCAGTACTTC.